The 31 T cell receptor beta chains reported below all come from one sample, sequenced in a study of OX40 agonist ivuxolimab in advanced cancers. Using immunoSEQ multiplex PCR, the repertoire was profiled, and TCRdb retains in-frame clones only, with some absent. The table shows 36,000 or so clones, with about 88% occurring only once. The sample consisted of CD4+ or CD8+ T cells sorted from blood, taken in a trial of the OX40 agonist ivuxolimab. Receptor source: an adult with an advanced solid tumor such as melanoma, head and neck, liver or kidney cancer.

This chain uses TRBV2 with TRBJ1-2; a weak D match, TRBD1 (5 bases). CDR3 length equals 14 residues. CDR1 and CDR2 (germline): SNHLY, FYNNEI. V lost 5 bases and J lost 0, with 10 bases in between. In nucleotides, the CDR3 is TGTGCCAGCAGTTCGATGACAGCTAACTATGGCTACACCTTC. Translated, it gives CASSSMTANYGYTF.

The J gene is TRBJ2-6, the V gene TRBV19; D is unclear. V shed 5 bases and J shed 4 bases, with 21 bases lying between them. This CDR3 contains 18 residues. Germline loops: CDR1 LNHDA, CDR2 SQIVND (reference sequence). The CDR3 protein is CASSAPSSSLSGANVLTF. The CDR3 DNA reads TGTGCCAGTAGTGCCCCTTCCAGTAGTCTTTCCGGGGCCAACGTCCTGACTTTC. Combining the CDR3 with reference TRBV19 and TRBJ2-6 gives the whole variable domain DGGITQSPKYLFRKEGQNVTLSCEQNLNHDAMYWYRQDPGQGLRLIYYSQIVNDFQKGDIAEGYSVSREKKESFPLTVTSAQKNPTAFYLCASSAPSSSLSGANVLTFGAGSRLTVL.

The V and J genes are TRBV4-1 and TRBJ2-7; 9 nucleotides match TRBD2. CDR1 MGHRA and CDR2 YSYEKL come from the germline V gene. The CDR3 consists of 17 residues. V shed 0 bases and J 1 base; nucleotides not matched to a gene: 7. CDR3 DNA: TGCGCCAGCAGCCAAGAGAGGCGGGGGGGCGGATCCTACGAGCAGTACTTC. Its protein product is CASSQERRGGGSYEQYF.

J is TRBJ2-5 and V is TRBV30; D not certain. Trimming took 0 bases from V and 4 from J, leaving 9 bases between them. The V gene's germline CDR1 is GTSNPN and CDR2 SVGIG (reference sequence). CDR3 length: 13 residues. For the CDR3, the DNA is TGTGCCTGGAGTGTAGCTCGGCGAGAGACCCAGTACTTC. The encoded protein is CAWSVARRETQYF.

V is TRBV27 and J is TRBJ1-2; 9 bases match TRBD1. The germline V gene encodes CDR1 MNHEY and CDR2 SMNVEV (reference sequence). The length of the CDR3 is 12 residues. CDR3 protein: CAHRGPHIGYTF. The CDR3 DNA sequence: TGTGCACACAGGGGGCCTCACATTGGCTACACCTTC.

J is TRBJ2-1 and V is TRBV7-9; 10 nucleotides agree with TRBD2. V was clipped by 0 bases and J by 6 bases; unmatched bases: 5. CDR1 SEHNR and CDR2 FQNEAQ come from the germline V gene (reference sequence). This CDR3 is 16 amino acids long. The CDR3 here is CASSLAPSGGANEQFF. CDR3 nucleotides: TGTGCCAGCAGCTTAGCGCCGAGCGGGGGGGCCAATGAGCAGTTCTTC.

The gene calls are TRBV29-1 and TRBJ2-7, with 7 bases identical to TRBD1. Germline V lookup: CDR1 SQVTM, CDR2 ANQGSEA. V lost 2 bases, J lost 2 bases, and 6 bases stayed unmatched. The CDR3 has 14 residues. The DNA of the CDR3 is TGCAGCGTTGAATTACAGGGGAGCCCCTACGAGCAGTACTTC. The encoded protein is CSVELQGSPYEQYF.

V is TRBV2 and J is TRBJ2-1; D may be TRBD1 (6 bases). The CDR3 consists of 15 residues. Germline assignment: CDR1 SNHLY and CDR2 FYNNEI. Trimming left V 8 bases short and J 2 bases short, with 16 bases between. The CDR3 loop is CASRQGPTPYNEQFF. DNA of the CDR3: TGTGCCAGCCGTCAGGGGCCTACCCCCTACAATGAGCAGTTCTTC.

This chain connects TRBV28 to TRBJ1-1, with 7 nucleotides matching TRBD1. This CDR3 spans 12 amino acids. Germline-derived CDR1 and CDR2 are MDHEN and SYDVKM. V shed 8 bases and J 2 bases; nucleotides not matched to a gene: 2. DNA of the CDR3: TGTGCCAGCTGGGACAGCAACACTGAAGCTTTCTTT. Its protein product is CASWDSNTEAFF.

This rearrangement joins TRBV7-2 to TRBJ2-7; D remains ambiguous. V was pared by 4 bases and J by 5 bases, with 9 bases between. CDR3 length: 12 amino acids. The germline V gene has CDR1 SGHTA and CDR2 FQGNSA. CDR3 loop: CASSYPHDEQYF. In DNA form, the CDR3 reads TGTGCCAGCAGCTACCCCCATGACGAGCAGTACTTC. The whole variable domain, remainder taken from reference TRBV7-2 and TRBJ2-7, is GAGVSQSPSNKVTEKGKDVELRCDPISGHTALYWYRQSLGQGLEFLIYFQGNSAPDKSGLPSDRFSAERTGGSVSTLTIQRTQQEDSAVYLCASSYPHDEQYFGPGTRLTVT.

The J gene is TRBJ2-5, the V gene TRBV7-2, with 7 bases matching TRBD1. Germline-derived CDR1 and CDR2 are SGHTA and FQGNSA. The V gene end was trimmed by 3 bases and the J gene end by 5 bases; junction bases not matched to a gene: 9. The length of the CDR3 is 15 residues. The CDR3 loop is CASSFRGPGLETQYF. The CDR3 DNA is TGTGCCAGCAGCTTTAGGGGGCCCGGGCTTGAGACCCAGTACTTC.

The genes are TRBV15 and TRBJ2-5; no definite D call. Looked up from germline, CDR1 is LNHNV and CDR2 is YYDKDF (reference sequence). V lost 8 bases and J lost 0, with 10 bases in between. The CDR3 is 13 residues long. This chain's CDR3 is CATSARYQETQYF. The CDR3 nucleotides read TGTGCCACCTCCGCACGTTACCAAGAGACCCAGTACTTC.

The chain carries TRBV7-9 and TRBJ2-4; no clear D. Germline CDR1 is SEHNR and CDR2 is FQNEAQ (reference sequence). Trimming removed 3 bases at V and 6 bases at J, with 12 bases between. CDR3 size: 14 residues. CDR3 DNA: TGTGCCAGCAGCTTTCTGCAGGAACCAAACATTCAGTACTTC. This sequence encodes CASSFLQEPNIQYF.

The chain combines TRBV5-1 with TRBJ1-1; D might be TRBD1 (5 bases). The CDR3 consists of 15 residues. CDR1 is SGHRS, CDR2 YFSETQ, per germline. V was pared by 1 base and J by 0 bases, with 10 bases between. The CDR3 coding sequence is TGCGCCAGCAGCTTGTCAGGGAGGATGAACACTGAAGCTTTCTTT. It codes for CASSLSGRMNTEAFF.

The chain combines TRBV28 with TRBJ2-7; 11 positions agree with TRBD2. Germline values: CDR1 MDHEN, CDR2 SYDVKM. The CDR3 consists of 17 residues. With 2 bases clipped from V and 4 bases from J, the junction kept 10 bases outside the gene matches. The CDR3 sequence: CASSLSTQGTSGYEQYF. CDR3 DNA: TGTGCCAGCAGTTTAAGTACACAGGGGACTAGCGGATACGAGCAGTACTTC. Full variable domain (outside the CDR3, taken from reference TRBV28 and TRBJ2-7): DVKVTQSSRYLVKRTGEKVFLECVQDMDHENMFWYRQDPGLGLRLIYFSYDVKMKEKGDIPEGYSVSREKKERFSLILESASTNQTSMYLCASSLSTQGTSGYEQYFGPGTRLTVT.

The chain combines TRBV6-5 with TRBJ1-2; D call uncertain. The CDR3 covers 15 residues. CDR1 is MNHEY and CDR2 is SVGAGI in the germline V gene. Trimming removed 0 bases from V and 6 bases from J, with 14 bases in between. CDR3 amino acids: CASSYSSQPFNGYTF. DNA of the CDR3: TGTGCCAGCAGTTACTCGAGTCAGCCCTTCAATGGCTACACCTTC.

The chain has TRBV11-2 and TRBJ1-1; TRBD1 matches at 7 bases. Germline CDR1 is SGHAT and CDR2 is FQNNGV. This CDR3 region has 17 residues. J lost 3 bases, V lost 1 base, and 11 bases had no gene match. Here the CDR3 DNA reads TGTGCCAGCAGCTTAGGACCCGGGACAGCGGCGGACACTGAAGCTTTCTTT. This gives the protein CASSLGPGTAADTEAFF.

This rearrangement joins TRBV11-2 to TRBJ2-7, with TRBD2 as a possible D gene (5 bases). The V and J ends lost 3 bases and 1 base respectively, with 19 bases between them. In germline, CDR1 is SGHAT, CDR2 FQNNGV. CDR3 size: 17 residues. The CDR3 DNA is TGTGCCAGCAGCTTGAGGCATTGGACGGGGAATTCCTACGAGCAGTACTTC. Translation gives CASSLRHWTGNSYEQYF.

The chain is built from TRBV27 and TRBJ2-7, with unresolved D. Trimming removed 8 bases at V and 7 bases at J, with 18 bases between. The V gene's germline CDR1 is MNHEY and CDR2 SMNVEV (reference sequence). The CDR3 has 13 amino acids. This CDR3 is CASRSGGRAEQYF. DNA for the CDR3: TGTGCCAGCCGGAGTGGCGGCCGGGCTGAGCAGTACTTC.

As regards this clone: Other DNA sequences in this specimen translate into the identical CDR3. The chain carries TRBV28 and TRBJ2-6; D gene uncertain. Trimming left V 4 bases short and J 0 bases short, with 10 bases between. CDR3 length equals 16 residues. Per the germline V gene, CDR1 is MDHEN and CDR2 is SYDVKM. CDR3 coding DNA: TGTGCCAGCAGTTCAATGGTTCCCTCTGGGGCCAACGTCCTGACTTTC. Translated, it gives CASSSMVPSGANVLTF.

The genes are TRBV5-1 and TRBJ2-2; 8 bases agree with TRBD2. CDR1 and CDR2 from the germline V gene are SGHRS and YFSETQ. Trimming cost V 4 bases and J 0 bases; bases outside gene matches: 2. The CDR3 is 15 amino acids. CDR3 in DNA: TGCGCCAGCAGCGAGACTAGCGCGAACACCGGGGAGCTGTTTTTT. This translates into CASSETSANTGELFF. Looking up the rest from reference TRBV5-1 and TRBJ2-2 gives the full variable domain: KAGVTQTPRYLIKTRGQQVTLSCSPISGHRSVSWYQQTPGQGLQFLFEYFSETQRNKGNFPGRFSGRQFSNSRSEMNVSTLELGDSALYLCASSETSANTGELFFGEGSRLTVL.

This clone has a single count. The chain recombines TRBV15 with TRBJ2-3, with D perhaps matching TRBD2 (6 bases). This CDR3 contains 17 residues. Germline V CDR1 and CDR2: LNHNV, YYDKDF (reference sequence). The V end lost 3 bases, the J end lost 2 bases, and 18 bases lay between the germline ends. CDR3 nucleotide sequence: TGTGCCACCAGCAGCACAAGCCGGGACTCCACCACAGATACGCAGTATTTT. It is translated as CATSSTSRDSTTDTQYF.

This chain joins TRBV5-1 and TRBJ2-1; TRBD2 agrees at 13 bases. With 1 base clipped from V and 1 base from J, the junction kept 5 bases outside the gene matches. Germline V gives CDR1 SGHRS, CDR2 YFSETQ. CDR3 length: 18 residues. DNA for the CDR3: TGCGCCAGCAGCTTGACTAGCGGGAGGGCCCTATCCTACAATGAGCAGTTCTTC. Its protein is CASSLTSGRALSYNEQFF.

This chain uses TRBV28 with TRBJ2-7; D gene ambiguous. Germline CDR1 reads MDHEN; CDR2 reads SYDVKM. Trimming pared 2 bases from V and 3 bases from J, leaving 5 bases between. The CDR3 has 12 residues. The CDR3 sequence: CASSLRSYEQYF. The CDR3 bases are TGTGCCAGCAGTTTAAGAAGCTACGAGCAGTACTTC.

This chain joins TRBV6-5 and TRBJ2-7, with D possibly TRBD2 on 5 matching bases. CDR3 length: 16 residues. The V gene lost 3 bases and the J gene lost 1 base, with 16 bases spanning the gap. Germline CDR1 is MNHEY and CDR2 is SVGAGI. The CDR3 loop is CASSYSMLRRSYEQYF. The CDR3 bases are TGTGCCAGCAGTTATTCCATGCTCAGGAGGTCCTACGAGCAGTACTTC.

This sequence joins TRBV6-5 and TRBJ2-2, with 9 nucleotides matching TRBD1. Germline CDR1 reads MNHEY; CDR2 reads SVGAGI. The CDR3 runs 13 residues. The V segment lost 6 bases and the J segment 7 bases; nucleotides outside the gene matches: 3. The chain's CDR3 is CASRTGGVGELFF. CDR3 DNA sequence: TGTGCCAGCAGGACAGGGGGTGTCGGGGAGCTGTTTTTT.

The genes are TRBV6-5 and TRBJ1-1; possible D gene TRBD1, 5 bases. Per the germline V gene, CDR1 is MNHEY and CDR2 is SVGAGI. V was trimmed by 4 bases and J by 0 bases, leaving 12 bases between them. The CDR3 contains 15 residues. Here the CDR3 DNA reads TGTGCCAGCAGTTTCAGAGACAGCATGAACACTGAAGCTTTCTTT. Amino acids: CASSFRDSMNTEAFF.

V gene TRBV5-4 combines with J gene TRBJ2-3; D gene unclear. Per germline, CDR1 SGHNT and CDR2 YYREEE (reference sequence). Trimming removed 4 bases from V and 1 base from J, with 10 bases in between. This CDR3 comprises 14 residues. Here the CDR3 DNA reads TGTGCCAGCAGCCTTGGGCTGGGCACAGATACGCAGTATTTT. Translating it yields CASSLGLGTDTQYF.

The CDR3 reads CASSPPRGQGQPQHF. The CDR3 DNA follows: TGTGCCAGCAGCCCCCCAAGGGGACAGGGTCAGCCCCAGCATTTT. The genes are TRBV7-2 and TRBJ1-5, with 9 bases that match TRBD1. Trimming took 5 bases from V and 6 from J; bases not matched to a gene: 8. CDR3 length: 15 residues. The V gene's germline CDR1 is SGHTA and CDR2 FQGNSA.

A few counts support this clone. V is TRBV20-1 and J is TRBJ1-2, with a possible D match to TRBD1 (5 bases). Between the trimmed V and J ends, which lost 7 bases and 6 bases, there was a span of 6 bases. CDR3 length: 9 amino acids. Germline V gene sequence: CDR1 DFQATT, CDR2 SNEGSKA (reference sequence). The CDR3 DNA is TGCAGTGGGACACATGGCTACACCTTC. Translated, it gives CSGTHGYTF.

The V and J genes are TRBV18 and TRBJ2-3, with a weak D call TRBD2 (6 bases). Germline CDR1 KGHSH, CDR2 LQKENI. The CDR3 extends over 14 amino acids. The V and J ends lost 3 bases and 1 base respectively, with 8 bases between them. The CDR3 coding sequence is TGTGCCAGCTCACCCGGCGGGGGCACAGATACGCAGTATTTT. This codes for CASSPGGGTDTQYF.